The 23 T cell receptor beta chains listed next were all sequenced from one sample in a study of graft-versus-host responses after intestinal transplantation. Their specific antigens are unknown. The assay was immunoSEQ multiplex PCR, and TCRdb's table has in-frame clones only and misses some. The sample has about 110,000 clones; approximately 88% are singletons. Sequences were derived from unstimulated CD4+ T cells sorted from spleen or lymph node cells, sampled before transplant. These receptors were taken from a human donor who was the organ donor for an intestinal transplant.

The V call is TRBV10-2, the J call TRBJ2-2, with D possibly TRBD1 on 5 matching bases. CDR1 and CDR2 (germline): WSHSY, SAAADI. The CDR3 has 15 residues. V lost 6 bases and J 1 base, leaving 12 bases between the germline ends. CDR3 nucleotide sequence: TGCGCCAGCAGATTCAGGGAAGGGAACACCGGGGAGCTGTTTTTT. It codes for CASRFREGNTGELFF.

The rearrangement joins TRBV10-3 to TRBJ2-4; D call uncertain. Germline V gene lookup returns CDR1 ENHRY and CDR2 SYGVKD. This CDR3 is built from 19 residues. The V gene lost 0 bases and the J gene lost 1 base, with 19 bases spanning the gap. The CDR3 DNA reads TGTGCCATCAGTGAGTCGTCGACCGGGCGGTCGTCGGCCAAAAACATTCAGTACTTC. Amino acids: CAISESSTGRSSAKNIQYF.

Only one count was recorded for this clone. The genes are TRBV27 and TRBJ2-2; TRBD2 aligns across 13 bases. V trimming: 10 bases; J trimming: 3 bases; junction bases outside the gene matches: 5. The germline CDR1 and CDR2 sequences are MNHEY and SMNVEV (reference sequence). The CDR3 extends over 15 amino acids. Here the CDR3 reads CATAGLAGYTGELFF. CDR3 nucleotides: TGTGCCACCGCGGGACTAGCGGGATACACCGGGGAGCTGTTTTTT.

A note on this clone: Other DNA sequences in this specimen translate into the identical CDR3. The rearrangement uses TRBV4-2 and TRBJ2-1; 7 bases agree with TRBD2. V trimming: 4 bases; J trimming: 10 bases; junction bases outside the gene matches: 7. The germline CDR1 and CDR2 sequences are LGHNA and YNFKEQ. The CDR3 has 13 residues. CDR3 sequence (DNA): TGTGCCAGCAGCCGGGGGGGTATCGGGGAGCAGTTCTTC. It translates to CASSRGGIGEQFF.

V usage is TRBV5-5 and J usage is TRBJ2-1, with 7 bases aligning to TRBD2. The CDR3 runs to 15 residues. J gave up 4 bases and V 0 bases, and 4 bases lay outside the gene matches. Germline V gene data show CDR1 as SGHKS and CDR2 as YYEKEE (reference sequence). The CDR3, as DNA: TGTGCCAGCAGCTTGGGACTAGCTGCGTACAATGAGCAGTTCTTC. Translated: CASSLGLAAYNEQFF.

The J gene is TRBJ1-1, the V gene TRBV6-1, with D unclear. V was pared by 5 bases and J by 7 bases, with 20 bases between. The CDR3 has 15 amino acids. CDR1 and CDR2 from the germline V gene are MNHNS and SASEGT. CDR3 nucleotides: TGTGCCAGCAGTCCCACGTCCGGACGGGAGGGTGAAGCTTTCTTT. Encoded protein: CASSPTSGREGEAFF.

The chain recombines TRBV21-1 with TRBJ2-2. TRBV21-1 is classified as a pseudogene. The CDR3 totals 19 residues. The CDR3 bases are TGTGCCAGCAGCAAAGAGCCAGCTCCTGCCCCGGCGAACACCGGGGAGCTGTTTTTT. Encoded protein: CASSKEPAPAPANTGELFF.

The chain combines TRBV6-5 with TRBJ2-3, with D perhaps TRBD1 (6 bases). Germline V CDR1 and CDR2: MNHEY, SVGAGI. The CDR3 covers 15 residues. V was clipped by 6 bases and J by 2 bases, with 15 bases between them. CDR3: CASREGHGLTDTQYF. The CDR3 DNA reads as TGTGCCAGCAGAGAGGGACACGGCCTCACAGATACGCAGTATTTT.

The chain links TRBV16 to TRBJ1-4; maybe TRBD1 (5 bases). The germline CDR1 and CDR2 sequences are KGHSY and FQNENV. Trimming took off 6 bases at V and 5 bases at J, with 16 bases between the two ends. This CDR3 region has 15 residues. The CDR3 sequence is CASRSTPGGNEKLFF. DNA for the CDR3: TGTGCCAGCAGATCGACCCCCGGGGGGAATGAAAAACTGTTTTTT.

This rearrangement joins TRBV11-2 to TRBJ2-6; D gene ambiguous. Germline V gene sequence: CDR1 SGHAT, CDR2 FQNNGV. The CDR3 totals 16 residues. V lost 3 bases to trimming and J lost 5 bases, with 14 bases between them. The CDR3: CASSLDLTFRANVLTF. CDR3 sequence (DNA): TGTGCCAGCAGCTTGGATTTAACCTTCAGGGCCAACGTCCTGACTTTC.

The gene calls are TRBV6-1 and TRBJ1-1; D is uncertain. V was clipped by 3 bases and J by 7 bases, with 12 bases between them. CDR3 size: 13 residues. In germline, CDR1 is MNHNS, CDR2 SASEGT. This CDR3 reads CASSDFGLFEAFF. The CDR3 bases are TGTGCCAGCAGTGATTTTGGCCTTTTTGAAGCTTTCTTT.

The chain carries TRBV7-9 and TRBJ1-6; 8 positions match TRBD1. V gave up 2 bases and J gave up 8 bases; unmatched junction bases: 5. Germline loops: CDR1 SEHNR, CDR2 FQNEAQ (reference sequence). This CDR3 is built from 15 residues. The CDR3: CASSLQGAKDSPLHF. CDR3 sequence (DNA): TGTGCCAGCAGCTTACAGGGGGCTAAAGATTCACCCCTCCACTTT.

V and J are TRBV7-3 and TRBJ2-3, with a weak D call TRBD2 (6 bases). The V and J ends lost 4 bases and 6 bases respectively, with 11 bases between them. Germline-derived CDR1 and CDR2 are SGHTA and FQGTGA. This CDR3 comprises 13 residues. In nucleotides, the CDR3 is TGTGCCAGCAGCTCAATCGCGGGGGATACGCAGTATTTT. This codes for CASSSIAGDTQYF. Using reference TRBV7-3 and TRBJ2-3 for the parts outside the CDR3, the full variable domain is GAGVSQTPSNKVTEKGKYVELRCDPISGHTALYWYRQSLGQGPEFLIYFQGTGAADDSGLPNDRFFAVRPEGSVSTLKIQRTERGDSAVYLCASSSIAGDTQYFGPGTRLTVL.

This clone was counted between two and nine times. This rearrangement joins TRBV9 to TRBJ1-2, with 8 bases lining up with TRBD1. V lost 3 bases and J lost 6; bases outside the gene matches: 7. This CDR3 is built from 14 residues. Germline CDR1 reads SGDLS; CDR2 reads YYNGEE. The CDR3 nucleotides are TGTGCCAGCAGCGGGCCGACAGGGGTCGATGGCTACACCTTC. Translated: CASSGPTGVDGYTF. Complete variable domain (other parts from reference TRBV9 and TRBJ1-2): DSGVTQTPKHLITATGQRVTLRCSPRSGDLSVYWYQQSLDQGLQFLIQYYNGEERAKGNILERFSAQQFPDLHSELNLSSLELGDSALYFCASSGPTGVDGYTFGSGTRLTVV.

This clone appeared a single time. This chain connects TRBV5-6 to TRBJ1-2; perhaps TRBD1 as D (5 bases). V lost 0 bases to trimming and J lost 5 bases, with 8 bases between them. CDR3 size: 13 residues. Germline CDR1 SGHDT, CDR2 YYEEEE. This chain's CDR3 is CASSLGGKYGYTF. The CDR3 DNA is TGTGCCAGCAGCTTGGGGGGGAAGTATGGCTACACCTTC.

This clone was seen just once. The chain combines TRBV10-3 with TRBJ2-1; 9 nucleotides align to TRBD2. Germline V gene sequence: CDR1 ENHRY, CDR2 SYGVKD. This CDR3 spans 15 amino acids. Trimming cost V 3 bases and J 6 bases; bases outside gene matches: 6. The CDR3, as DNA: TGTGCCATCAGTGAACGTCTAGCGGGGATCAATGAGCAGTTCTTC. Translation gives CAISERLAGINEQFF.

The rearrangement links TRBV29-1 to TRBJ2-3, with D perhaps matching TRBD2 (6 bases). V was shortened by 6 bases and J by 3 bases, with 13 bases between the two germline ends. The germline V gene has CDR1 SQVTM and CDR2 ANQGSEA. The CDR3 has 13 residues. CDR3 protein: CSVVSLATDTQYF. CDR3 DNA: TGCAGCGTCGTTTCCCTAGCGACAGATACGCAGTATTTT.

The chain carries TRBV19 and TRBJ1-1, with no clear D. V dropped 5 bases and J dropped 2 bases, with 12 bases sitting between them. Germline V lookup: CDR1 LNHDA, CDR2 SQIVND (reference sequence). The CDR3 runs 14 residues. The CDR3 sequence is CASSPQTQNTEAFF. The CDR3 DNA is TGTGCCAGTAGTCCCCAGACCCAAAACACTGAAGCTTTCTTT.

The chain recombines TRBV5-4 with TRBJ2-2, with 9 bases aligning to TRBD1. Per germline, CDR1 SGHNT and CDR2 YYREEE (reference sequence). This CDR3 region has 16 residues. With 4 bases clipped from V and 0 bases from J, the junction kept 4 bases outside the gene matches. The CDR3 DNA follows: TGTGCCAGCAGCCTCGGGACAGGGCCGAACACCGGGGAGCTGTTTTTT. Translating gives CASSLGTGPNTGELFF. Using reference TRBV5-4 and TRBJ2-2 for the parts outside the CDR3, the full variable domain is ETGVTQSPTHLIKTRGQQVTLRCSSQSGHNTVSWYQQALGQGPQFIFQYYREEENGRGNFPPRFSGLQFPNYSSELNVNALELDDSALYLCASSLGTGPNTGELFFGEGSRLTVL.

The chain recombines TRBV5-4 with TRBJ1-1; D is possibly TRBD1 (5 bases). Germline CDR1 reads SGHNT; CDR2 reads YYREEE (reference sequence). Trimming took off 4 bases at V and 9 bases at J, with 22 bases between the two ends. This CDR3 comprises 15 residues. The CDR3 coding sequence is TGTGCCAGCAGCCAAGAGACGAGGGGACCGATAAAAGCTTTCTTT. It codes for CASSQETRGPIKAFF. The full variable domain, completed using reference TRBV5-4 and TRBJ1-1, is ETGVTQSPTHLIKTRGQQVTLRCSSQSGHNTVSWYQQALGQGPQFIFQYYREEENGRGNFPPRFSGLQFPNYSSELNVNALELDDSALYLCASSQETRGPIKAFFGQGTRLTVV.

The rearrangement links TRBV2 to TRBJ2-7, with D possibly TRBD1 on 6 matching bases. V lost 4 bases to trimming and J lost 2 bases, with 15 bases between them. This CDR3 has 15 residues. The germline V gene has CDR1 SNHLY and CDR2 FYNNEI. CDR3 residues: CASSASRGIPYEQYF. The CDR3 nucleotides read TGTGCCAGCAGTGCGTCGAGGGGGATTCCCTACGAGCAGTACTTC.

The CDR3 spells CASSQDFRGAATYEQYF. The CDR3 region has the DNA TGCGCCAGCAGCCAAGATTTCAGGGGGGCCGCCACCTACGAGCAGTACTTC. The rearrangement links TRBV4-1 to TRBJ2-7, with TRBD1 as a possible D gene (7 bases). Trimming left V 0 bases short and J 2 bases short, with 17 bases between. This CDR3 is built from 17 residues. The germline V gene encodes CDR1 MGHRA and CDR2 YSYEKL.

The V gene is TRBV6-5, the J gene TRBJ2-2; the match to TRBD2 covers 10 bases. The V segment lost 4 bases and the J segment 1 base; nucleotides outside the gene matches: 0. The CDR3 is made up of 15 amino acids. CDR1 and CDR2 (germline): MNHEY, SVGAGI. The CDR3 sequence is CASSSSGGNTGELFF. CDR3 bases: TGTGCCAGCAGTTCTAGCGGGGGGAACACCGGGGAGCTGTTTTTT.